This T cell receptor (beta chain) is from a study of T-cell memory formation after mild COVID-19. Study-level background: TCR clusters were mostly donor specific. Broader study findings: Proof of SARS-CoV-2 specificity was absent for the second-wave clones that crested on day 37. Cross-reactive memory apparently joined, as some responding clones appeared in pre-infection memory.

Comments on this clonotype: Its antigen is still unknown.

The CDR3 contains 21 residues. The ends were cut back, 4 bases at V and 1 base at J, with 26 bases in the middle. Germline V gene lookup returns CDR1 SGHAT and CDR2 FQNNGV. Using constant-segment primers, 5'RACE produced TCR alpha and TCR beta cDNA libraries carrying sample barcodes and UMIs. Using its own MiXCR run on the 5' RACE reads, TCRdb lists one record per CDR3 protein. The data hold around 200,000 distinct CDR3 sequences, with approximately 10% observed a single time. The chain uses TRBV11-2 and TRBJ2-6; D not resolved. Sequenced: PBMCs or a T cell subset sorted from them (not recorded which). The clonotype originates from a man aged 18 to 29 who had mild COVID-19 (a few samples of this study predate the infection). Cell type and time point are not known. Here the CDR3 DNA reads TGTGCCAGCAGCTCAACTCTTAGGGTCCGGCGTTTAGGATCTGGGGCCAACGTCCTGACTTTC. This sequence encodes CASSSTLRVRRLGSGANVLTF.